Shown below are 23 T cell receptor beta chains from a single sample sequenced in a study of metastatic and nonmetastatic thyroid tumors. Thyroid surgery took place with no prior treatment in any patient. MiXCR was used by TCRdb to re-call the PCR reads. The sample includes about 82,000 clones, about an eighth seen only once; the top ten take 7% to 10%. Source material: tumor tissue. The receptors come from a female donor with papillary thyroid cancer or a benign thyroid nodule (not recorded which). Some clones in this sample may be carry-over from other donors' samples.

Written as DNA, the CDR3 is TGTGCCAGCAGGTCAGGGGAGGGGGACTACGAGCAGTACTTC. Protein sequence: CASRSGEGDYEQYF. The rearrangement uses TRBV7-6 and TRBJ2-7, with D tentatively TRBD2 (7 bases). CDR1 and CDR2 from the germline V gene are SGHVS and FNYEAQ. Trimming took off 6 bases at V and 3 bases at J, with 15 bases between the two ends. This CDR3 has 14 amino acids.

The chain combines TRBV9 with TRBJ2-7; tentative D call: TRBD2 (6 bases). This CDR3 has 15 residues. Germline CDR1 is SGDLS and CDR2 is YYNGEE. V was cut by 0 bases and J by 3 bases, with 13 bases left in between. This CDR3 reads CASSVDGGTNYEQYF. The CDR3 DNA follows: TGTGCCAGCAGCGTAGATGGAGGGACGAACTACGAGCAGTACTTC.

Worth noting for this clone: With a much larger clone just one base away, this may be a read error. This chain uses TRBV7-2 with TRBJ2-3; 8 bases agree with TRBD1. After removal of 8 bases from V and 3 bases from J, the junction contained 4 bases not matched to a gene. CDR1 and CDR2 (germline): SGHTA, FQGNSA. The CDR3 sequence is 13 residues long. CDR3 loop: CASRQGSTDTQYF. The CDR3 DNA follows: TGTGCCAGCCGACAGGGGTCAACAGATACGCAGTATTTT.

In the case of this clone: A much more abundant neighbour one base away suggests this may be a read error. J is TRBJ2-3 and V is TRBV7-7; D call uncertain. This CDR3 comprises 13 residues. CDR1 SSHAT and CDR2 FNYEAQ come from the germline V gene (reference sequence). The CDR3, as DNA: TGTGATAGCAGCCAAATGATGACAGATACGCAGTATTTT. As protein: CDSSQMMTDTQYF.

In this sample, this clone turned up many times. This chain joins TRBV10-3 and TRBJ2-7, with D perhaps matching TRBD1 (6 bases). This CDR3 is 16 amino acids long. The V gene's germline CDR1 is ENHRY and CDR2 SYGVKD. Trimming cost V 2 bases and J 1 base, with 15 bases left between them. This CDR3 is CAISEPDSLYSYEQYF. In DNA, the CDR3 is TGTGCCATCAGTGAGCCGGACAGTTTATATTCCTACGAGCAGTACTTC.

This clone was detected ten times or more. The V gene is TRBV4-1, the J gene TRBJ2-5, with 7 bases that match TRBD2. The germline gives CDR1 MGHRA, CDR2 YSYEKL. The trim removed 4 bases at V and 1 base at J, leaving 3 bases unmatched. The length of the CDR3 is 14 residues. CDR3 loop: CASSRGTTQETQYF. The DNA of the CDR3 is TGCGCCAGCAGCCGAGGGACTACCCAAGAGACCCAGTACTTC.

This clone was counted between two and nine times. This chain joins TRBV27 and TRBJ2-2, with 8 bases matching TRBD2. The CDR3 has 17 residues. V gave up 2 bases and J gave up 5 bases; unmatched junction bases: 10. Germline V lookup: CDR1 MNHEY, CDR2 SMNVEV (reference sequence). This CDR3 reads CASSLMLREVRTGELFF. The CDR3 DNA sequence: TGTGCCAGCAGTTTAATGCTGCGGGAGGTCCGGACCGGGGAGCTGTTTTTT.

This clone appeared many times. This chain connects TRBV12-3 or TRBV12-4 to TRBJ2-3; D gene uncertain. V shed 10 bases and J shed 1 base, with 9 bases lying between them. The CDR3 has 12 amino acids. DNA for the CDR3: TGTGCCACCACGACCCGCACAGATACGCAGTATTTT. Its protein product is CATTTRTDTQYF.

This clone was seen at least ten times. The V gene is TRBV6-1, the J gene TRBJ1-5; D unresolved. Trimming removed 2 bases from V and 2 bases from J, with 13 bases in between. Germline lookup yields CDR1 MNHNS and CDR2 SASEGT. This CDR3 spans 16 amino acids. The CDR3 loop is CASSEKGTFGNQPQHF. The CDR3 DNA follows: TGTGCCAGCAGTGAAAAAGGAACGTTCGGCAATCAGCCCCAGCATTTT.

This clone was counted between two and nine times. Being one base from a much bigger clone, this may be a read error. V is TRBV12-3 or TRBV12-4 and J is TRBJ2-1; TRBD2 might be the D (5 bases). The CDR3 runs to 14 residues. Trimming took off 5 bases at V and 8 bases at J, with 16 bases between the two ends. DNA of the CDR3: TGTGCCAGCAGTCTCAAGGGAGTGCCCCATGAGCAGTTCTTC. Its translation: CASSLKGVPHEQFF.

This clone was counted many times. This chain uses TRBV2 with TRBJ2-5; D may match TRBD1 or TRBD2 (5 bases each). The V end was cut by 8 bases, the J end by 2 bases, with 12 bases between. Germline CDR1 SNHLY, CDR2 FYNNEI. The CDR3 is 13 amino acids. CDR3 amino acids: CASLGTDQETQYF. CDR3 bases: TGTGCCAGCCTTGGGACGGATCAAGAGACCCAGTACTTC.

This clone has a handful of counts. Given a much more abundant clone one base away, this may be a read error. The V and J genes are TRBV27 and TRBJ1-2; no clear D. From germline, CDR1 is MNHEY and CDR2 SMNVEV (reference sequence). The V gene lost 10 bases and the J gene lost 2 bases, with 11 bases spanning the gap. This CDR3 has 12 residues. The chain's CDR3 is CAMYGSNYGYTF. The CDR3 nucleotides are TGTGCCATGTACGGTTCAAACTATGGCTACACCTTC.

This clone was recorded many times. This chain connects TRBV11-2 to TRBJ2-7; 8 bases line up with TRBD2. J lost 5 bases, V lost 1 base, and 4 bases had no gene match. CDR3 length: 14 amino acids. The germline V gene encodes CDR1 SGHAT and CDR2 FQNNGV. The CDR3 loop is CASSLGGGRNEQYF. As DNA, the CDR3 is TGTGCCAGCAGCTTAGGGGGCGGGAGGAACGAGCAGTACTTC. Filled out from reference TRBV11-2 and TRBJ2-7, the complete variable domain reads EAGVAQSPRYKIIEKRQSVAFWCNPISGHATLYWYQQILGQGPKLLIQFQNNGVVDDSQLPKDRFSAERLKGVDSTLKIQPAKLEDSAVYLCASSLGGGRNEQYFGPGTRLTVT.

This clone was counted only a few times. This CDR3 is CASGSGAGDTQYF. The CDR3 DNA sequence: TGTGCCAGCGGATCGGGAGCAGGAGATACGCAGTATTTT. The V gene is TRBV27, the J gene TRBJ2-3, with a possible D match to TRBD2 (6 bases). The ends were cut back, 8 bases at V and 5 bases at J, with 14 bases in the middle. The germline V gene encodes CDR1 MNHEY and CDR2 SMNVEV (reference sequence). The CDR3 consists of 13 residues.

The sample holds many counts of this clone. In DNA, the CDR3 is TGCGCCAGCAGCTTGATCCGGGAAATCGGGGAGCTGTTTTTT. This translates into CASSLIREIGELFF. The rearrangement joins TRBV5-1 to TRBJ2-2, with D perhaps TRBD2 (5 bases). This CDR3 is built from 14 residues. CDR1 is SGHRS and CDR2 is YFSETQ in the germline V gene. Trimming shortened V by 1 base and J by 7 bases, and 11 bases separated the two germline ends. Looking up the rest from reference TRBV5-1 and TRBJ2-2 gives the full variable domain: KAGVTQTPRYLIKTRGQQVTLSCSPISGHRSVSWYQQTPGQGLQFLFEYFSETQRNKGNFPGRFSGRQFSNSRSEMNVSTLELGDSALYLCASSLIREIGELFFGEGSRLTVL.

The chain links TRBV20-1 to TRBJ2-7, with 10 nucleotides matching TRBD2. The ends lost 3 bases at V and 3 bases at J; junction bases unmatched: 5. Germline CDR1 is DFQATT and CDR2 is SNEGSKA (reference sequence). The CDR3 length is 14 residues. CDR3 sequence (DNA): TGCAGTGCTAGTGCTAGCGGGGGAGGCTACGAGCAGTACTTC. This translates into CSASASGGGYEQYF.

This clone appeared a few times. The V call is TRBV5-4, the J call TRBJ1-1; D unresolved. Trimming pared 0 bases from V and 0 bases from J, leaving 18 bases between. CDR3 size: 18 residues. Germline assignment: CDR1 SGHNT and CDR2 YYREEE (reference sequence). CDR3 in amino acids: CASSLGPPWRGVNTEAFF. The CDR3 DNA reads as TGTGCCAGCAGCTTGGGTCCCCCTTGGCGGGGTGTGAACACTGAAGCTTTCTTT.

This clone was counted many times. The rearrangement links TRBV5-1 to TRBJ2-2; 12 nucleotides agree with TRBD2. The trim removed 4 bases at V and 5 bases at J, leaving 6 bases unmatched. CDR3 length: 16 amino acids. Germline CDR1 reads SGHRS; CDR2 reads YFSETQ. The CDR3 DNA is TGCGCCAGCAGCCCGTGGACTAGCGGGACTACCGGGGAGCTGTTTTTT. This sequence encodes CASSPWTSGTTGELFF.

There are many counts of this clone. The V and J genes are TRBV10-2 and TRBJ2-7; possible D gene TRBD1, 5 bases. There are 13 residues in the CDR3. Germline lookup yields CDR1 WSHSY and CDR2 SAAADI. With 0 bases removed from V and 7 bases from J, the gap between germline ends came to 10 bases. CDR3 coding DNA: TGCGCCAGCAGTGAGTCGGTAGGGGTTGAGCAGTACTTC. Amino acids: CASSESVGVEQYF.

This clone was recorded many times. V is TRBV20-1 and J is TRBJ2-5, with D perhaps matching TRBD2 (7 bases). V lost 0 bases and J 4 bases, leaving 15 bases between the germline ends. The CDR3 is 15 residues long. In germline, CDR1 is DFQATT, CDR2 SNEGSKA (reference sequence). CDR3 sequence reads: CSARDTRGGRETQYF. The CDR3 coding sequence is TGCAGTGCTAGAGATACGAGGGGGGGTCGAGAGACCCAGTACTTC.

This clone was seen ten or more times. The identical CDR3 is also encoded by other nucleotide sequences in the sample. The J gene is TRBJ2-1, the V gene TRBV25-1; 7 bases map to TRBD2. The CDR3 is 17 amino acids. V lost 10 bases to trimming and J lost 0 bases; unmatched junction nucleotides: 15. Germline-derived CDR1 and CDR2 are MGHDK and SYGVNS. DNA for the CDR3: TGTGCCACCGCCCCCGATCTAGCGGAGAGCTCCTACAATGAGCAGTTCTTC. Translated: CATAPDLAESSYNEQFF.

This clone was observed many times. CDR3 DNA: TGTGCCAGCAGTATGCAGGGGGCCGGCAATCAGCCCCAGCATTTT. It yields the protein CASSMQGAGNQPQHF. The rearrangement links TRBV28 to TRBJ1-5, with 8 bases identical to TRBD1. The CDR3 is made up of 15 amino acids. The germline CDR1 and CDR2 sequences are MDHEN and SYDVKM. V trimming: 5 bases; J trimming: 2 bases; junction bases outside the gene matches: 5.

Comments on this clone: Just one base apart from a much larger clone, this may be a read error. This sample also contains other DNA sequences that code for the same CDR3. The rearrangement links TRBV5-1 to TRBJ2-3, with a weak D call TRBD2 (5 bases). The CDR3 contains 17 residues. V was cut by 0 bases and J by 0 bases, with 14 bases left in between. CDR1 SGHRS and CDR2 YFSETQ come from the germline V gene. The CDR3 region is CASSLGSASPSTDTQYF. Here the CDR3 DNA reads TGCGCCAGCAGCTTGGGTAGCGCGTCACCAAGCACAGATACGCAGTATTTT. The entire variable domain, with the rest obtained from reference TRBV5-1 and TRBJ2-3, is as follows: KAGVTQTPRYLIKTRGQQVTLSCSPISGHRSVSWYQQTPGQGLQFLFEYFSETQRNKGNFPGRFSGRQFSNSRSEMNVSTLELGDSALYLCASSLGSASPSTDTQYFGPGTRLTVL.